The source of this TCR beta chain is a study of Graves' ophthalmopathy and Graves' hyperthyroidism. General study findings and limits: Distinction of ophthalmopathy from stable hyperthyroidism by a 13-signature model reached 85% to 90% sensitivity and 75% to 83% specificity. Blood also carried most expanded thyroid clonotypes exceeding 0.001 frequency.

V shed 3 bases, J shed 2 bases, and the junction held 2 bases outside the gene matches. This CDR3 region has 13 residues. Germline CDR1 is DFQATT and CDR2 is SNEGSKA (reference sequence). This clonotype was recorded at least ten times. The antigen is not known. In this cohort's terms, stable hyperthyroidism meant no ophthalmopathy by 18 months of follow-up. Clinical symptoms and serum thyroxine were used for diagnosis; TRAb, thyroid ultrasound and orbital computed tomography were also relied on. As the template, RNA transcripts were used to amplify TCR beta CDR3 regions. First-round RT-PCR used HTBI primers; second-round multiplex PCR followed. One entry per CDR3 protein results from TCRdb running MiXCR on the multiplex PCR reads. This sample has just over 600,000 distinct CDR3 sequences, with about 24% found just once.

The material sequenced was peripheral blood. V and J are TRBV20-1 and TRBJ2-7; 9 nucleotides line up with TRBD2. The TCR originated in a woman under 30 with stable Graves' hyperthyroidism. Some clones in this sample may be carry-over from other donors' samples. In DNA, the CDR3 is TGCAGTGCTAGGACTAGCGGTCCCTACGAGCAGTACTTC. It translates to CSARTSGPYEQYF.